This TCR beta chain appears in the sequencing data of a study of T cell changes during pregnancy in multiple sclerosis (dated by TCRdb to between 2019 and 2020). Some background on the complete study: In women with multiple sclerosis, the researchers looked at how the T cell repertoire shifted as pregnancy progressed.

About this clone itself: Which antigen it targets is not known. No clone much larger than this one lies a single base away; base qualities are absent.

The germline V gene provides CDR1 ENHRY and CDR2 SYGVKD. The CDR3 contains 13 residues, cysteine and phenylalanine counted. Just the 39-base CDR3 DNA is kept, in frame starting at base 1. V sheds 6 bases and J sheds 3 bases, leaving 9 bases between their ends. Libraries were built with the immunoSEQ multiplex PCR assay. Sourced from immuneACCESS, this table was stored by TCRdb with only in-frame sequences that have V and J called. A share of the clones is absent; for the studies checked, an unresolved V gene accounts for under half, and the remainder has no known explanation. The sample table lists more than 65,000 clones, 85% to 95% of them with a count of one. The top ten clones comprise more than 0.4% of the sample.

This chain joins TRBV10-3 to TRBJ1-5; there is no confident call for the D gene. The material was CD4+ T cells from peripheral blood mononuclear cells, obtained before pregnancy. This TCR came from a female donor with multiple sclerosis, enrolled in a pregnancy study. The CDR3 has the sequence CAIRQVDNQPQHF. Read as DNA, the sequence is TGTGCCATCAGGCAGGTAGACAATCAGCCCCAGCATTTT.